The entry below describes one T cell receptor (beta chain). What it binds is unknown. The data derive from a study of type 1 regulatory T cells. Across the study: T-allo10 is an in vitro-generated, Tr1-enriched CD4 T cell product specific for alloantigen. Study-level findings and limits: Tr1 cells had a more restricted TCR repertoire than non-Tr1 cells.

One entry per CDR3 protein results from TCRdb running MiXCR on the reads. In the table there are tens of thousands of distinct CDR3 sequences, roughly 20% of which are singletons. V shed 2 bases and J 7 bases; nucleotides not matched to a gene: 6. There are 14 residues in the CDR3. Germline assignment: CDR1 SGHRS and CDR2 YFSETQ. The sequenced sample was cultured type 1 regulatory T (Tr1) cells, either the whole culture or a sorted fraction (not recorded which). The chain links TRBV5-1 to TRBJ2-1, with 7 bases lining up with TRBD1. This sequence was found in a human donor in good health. The DNA of the CDR3 is TGCGCCAGCAGCTTTGACAGGGTGAGAAATGAGCAGTTCTTC. Residues: CASSFDRVRNEQFF.